This entry features one T cell receptor beta chain sequence. Trimming took 4 bases from V and 2 from J, leaving 16 bases between them. Germline loops: CDR1 SGHRS, CDR2 YFSETQ. CDR3 size: 15 residues. Each CDR3 protein gets one entry after TCRdb re-called the RT-PCR reads with MiXCR. This table holds around 700,000 distinct CDR3 sequences, around 14% found once. The rearrangement links TRBV5-1 to TRBJ2-7, with D possibly being TRBD1 (6 bases). Material: memory CD4+ T cells from blood. This clonotype originated in a female donor in good health, serving as a healthy control. The CDR3 spells CASSHREGRAYEQYF. The CDR3 bases are TGCGCCAGCAGCCACAGGGAAGGGCGCGCCTACGAGCAGTACTTC.